The 18 T cell receptor beta chains listed next were all sequenced from one sample in a study of regulatory T cells in long-lasting Graves disease. Both iRepertoire HTBI primers and Arm-PCR of CDR3 regions were used to build the TCR beta libraries. Each CDR3 protein is one row after TCRdb ran MiXCR on the multiplex PCR reads. There are about 220,000 distinct CDR3 sequences in the sample; about 18% occur only once, and approximately 20% lies in the top ten. Time point meaning: newly diagnosed GD, antithyroid drugs for less than 3 months. The TCR library was made from RNA extracted from PBMCs. The source material was peripheral blood mononuclear cells (PBMCs), sampled at new diagnosis, from a patient treated with antithyroid drugs. Source of these receptors: a female donor with Graves disease.

This clonotype was recorded many times. This chain connects TRBV2 to TRBJ2-2; 9 nucleotides agree with TRBD2. The ends lost 2 bases at V and 3 bases at J; junction bases unmatched: 4. The CDR3 covers 16 residues. Per the germline V gene, CDR1 is SNHLY and CDR2 is FYNNEI. The CDR3, as DNA: TGTGCCAGCAGTGAACACCTAGCGGGGTACACCGGGGAGCTGTTTTTT. It specifies CASSEHLAGYTGELFF.

Points on this clonotype: A much bigger clone sits one base away, suggesting this may be a read error. CDR3 region: CASSGPSGGLSYEQFF. The CDR3 nucleotides read TGTGCCAGCAGCGGTCCTAGCGGGGGGCTCTCCTACGAGCAGTTCTTC. V usage is TRBV3-1 and J usage is TRBJ2-1; 11 bases map to TRBD2. Germline CDR1 is LGHDT and CDR2 is YNNKEL (reference sequence). The CDR3 is 16 amino acids. After removal of 5 bases from V and 10 bases from J, the junction contained 13 bases not matched to a gene.

This clonotype was observed at least ten times. The chain combines TRBV6-2 or TRBV6-3 with TRBJ1-5; 10 bases map to TRBD1. Germline CDR1 reads MNHEY; CDR2 reads SVGEGT. V was clipped by 3 bases and J by 5 bases; unmatched bases: 13. CDR3 length: 18 residues. The CDR3 DNA is TGTGCCAGCAGTTATGCCGGGACAGGGGTTCTTGGGGATCAGCCCCAGCATTTT. It codes for CASSYAGTGVLGDQPQHF.

This clonotype was counted ten times or more. This chain links TRBV6-2 or TRBV6-3 with TRBJ2-7; D uncertain. This CDR3 contains 13 residues. Germline lookup yields CDR1 MNHEY and CDR2 SVGEGT. The ends were cut back, 4 bases at V and 1 base at J, with 8 bases in the middle. The CDR3 loop is CASSSGPSYEQYF. The CDR3 DNA is TGTGCCAGCAGTTCCGGGCCGTCCTACGAGCAGTACTTC.

This clonotype came up many times. V gene TRBV11-2 combines with J gene TRBJ1-1, with no clear D. Trimming removed 2 bases from V and 0 bases from J, with 7 bases in between. Germline CDR1 reads SGHAT; CDR2 reads FQNNGV. The CDR3 runs 14 residues. The CDR3 loop reads CASSLTHMNTEAFF. The CDR3 DNA is TGTGCCAGCAGCTTAACCCATATGAACACTGAAGCTTTCTTT.

This clonotype came up a few times. The chain carries TRBV29-1 and TRBJ2-2; possibly TRBD1 for D (6 bases). The V gene's germline CDR1 is SQVTM and CDR2 ANQGSEA. The CDR3 totals 16 residues. Trimming shortened V by 0 bases and J by 5 bases, and 16 bases separated the two germline ends. CDR3 DNA sequence: TGCAGCGTTGAAGAAGGGGGTTTTTTACGGACCGGGGAGCTGTTTTTT. Translating gives CSVEEGGFLRTGELFF.

The chain links TRBV9 to TRBJ2-7; 16 bases match TRBD2. Germline V gene data show CDR1 as SGDLS and CDR2 as YYNGEE. V lost 0 bases, J lost 6 bases, and 12 bases stayed unmatched. This CDR3 has 19 residues. CDR3 DNA: TGTGCCAGCAGCGTAGAGGGGACTAGCGGGAGGGCCTCGGCGGGCGAGCAGTACTTC. This codes for CASSVEGTSGRASAGEQYF.

The chain links TRBV27 to TRBJ2-1; no definite D call. V shed 3 bases and J shed 5 bases, with 14 bases lying between them. The length of the CDR3 is 15 residues. Germline V lookup: CDR1 MNHEY, CDR2 SMNVEV (reference sequence). The chain's CDR3 is CASSFSSRVHNEQFF. The CDR3 region has the DNA TGTGCCAGCAGTTTCTCCAGCCGGGTCCACAATGAGCAGTTCTTC.

The rearrangement uses TRBV11-2 and TRBJ2-3; TRBD2 is a possible D gene (6 bases). This CDR3 has 14 amino acids. Trimming took off 3 bases at V and 8 bases at J, with 15 bases between the two ends. The germline gives CDR1 SGHAT, CDR2 FQNNGV. This CDR3 reads CASSFFGRDTTQYF. In DNA form, the CDR3 reads TGTGCCAGCAGCTTCTTCGGGCGGGATACTACGCAGTATTTT.

This clonotype was picked up many times. The rearrangement uses TRBV7-2 and TRBJ2-1; D unresolved. From germline, CDR1 is SGHTA and CDR2 FQGNSA. V lost 3 bases and J 5 bases, leaving 11 bases between the germline ends. The CDR3 is 14 residues long. The DNA of the CDR3 is TGTGCCAGCAGCTTGATCTACGCCAACAATGAGCAGTTCTTC. It is translated as CASSLIYANNEQFF.

The chain recombines TRBV7-2 with TRBJ2-7, with unresolved D. This CDR3 region has 15 residues. Germline lookup yields CDR1 SGHTA and CDR2 FQGNSA. Trimming removed 4 bases from V and 0 bases from J, with 13 bases in between. CDR3 sequence: CASSSGTSSSYEQYF. In nucleotides, the CDR3 is TGTGCCAGCAGCTCCGGTACATCGAGCTCCTACGAGCAGTACTTC.

This clonotype has at least ten counts. The rearrangement joins TRBV4-1 to TRBJ1-1; no clear D. With 2 bases removed from V and 2 bases from J, the gap between germline ends came to 15 bases. In germline, CDR1 is MGHRA, CDR2 YSYEKL. The CDR3 is 16 amino acids. CDR3 loop: CASSQPLGRSNTEAFF. The CDR3 nucleotides read TGCGCCAGCAGCCAACCCCTCGGACGGAGTAACACTGAAGCTTTCTTT.

This clonotype was counted many times. V is TRBV7-8 and J is TRBJ2-5, with 9 positions matching TRBD2. V shed 1 base, J shed 2 bases, and the junction held 8 bases outside the gene matches. CDR3 length: 17 amino acids. CDR1 and CDR2 (germline): SGHVS, FQNEAQ. CDR3 bases: TGTGCCAGCAGCTTAGATTTCGTAGCGGGGGAGCAAGAGACCCAGTACTTC. It yields the protein CASSLDFVAGEQETQYF.

This chain uses TRBV9 with TRBJ2-1, with 13 bases fitting TRBD2. Germline-derived CDR1 and CDR2 are SGDLS and YYNGEE. This CDR3 spans 16 amino acids. V shed 0 bases and J 10 bases; nucleotides not matched to a gene: 7. Here the CDR3 DNA reads TGTGCCAGCAGCGTAGAGGGGACTAGCGGGATTAAAGAGCAGTTCTTC. This translates into CASSVEGTSGIKEQFF.

This clonotype has ten or more counts. The V and J genes are TRBV12-3 or TRBV12-4 and TRBJ1-2; D is unclear. The CDR3 has 15 amino acids. V was shortened by 5 bases and J by 0 bases, with 13 bases between the two germline ends. The CDR3 coding sequence is TGTGCCAGCAGTCCCTTGACTGCAGCTAACTATGGCTACACCTTC. This codes for CASSPLTAANYGYTF.

Notes on this clonotype: A far more abundant clone sits one base away, making this likely a read error. V is TRBV6-2 or TRBV6-3 and J is TRBJ1-1; D is ambiguous. The CDR3 runs to 15 residues. V dropped 6 bases and J dropped 0 bases, with 14 bases sitting between them. Germline values: CDR1 MNHEY, CDR2 SVGEGT. In nucleotides, the CDR3 is TGTGCCAGCAGCCCAGGTGCAGATATGAACACTGAAGCTTTCTTT. The encoded protein is CASSPGADMNTEAFF.

This clonotype was counted at least ten times. This sequence joins TRBV29-1 and TRBJ2-7, with 8 bases lining up with TRBD1. This CDR3 contains 15 residues. CDR1 and CDR2 from the germline V gene are SQVTM and ANQGSEA. The V gene end was trimmed by 4 bases and the J gene end by 4 bases; junction bases not matched to a gene: 12. The CDR3 protein is CSVGATNRGRYEQYF. As DNA, the CDR3 is TGCAGCGTTGGGGCAACGAACAGGGGGAGGTACGAGCAGTACTTC.

This clonotype was detected ten times or more. The chain combines TRBV7-9 with TRBJ1-3; D perhaps matches TRBD1 (5 bases). Germline V CDR1 and CDR2: SEHNR, FQNEAQ (reference sequence). V was trimmed by 3 bases and J by 2 bases, leaving 17 bases between them. This CDR3 region has 17 residues. The CDR3 spells CASSFWSGLGTGNTIYF. In DNA form, the CDR3 reads TGTGCCAGCAGCTTTTGGTCAGGGCTAGGAACTGGAAACACCATATATTTT.